This T cell receptor beta chain was captured in a study of Ad26.COV2.S vaccination and SARS-CoV-2 variants. Per germline, CDR1 MGHRA and CDR2 YSYEKL. Deletions cut 1 base from V and 4 bases from J, with 11 bases between. This CDR3 comprises 15 residues. The protocol was immunoSEQ multiplex PCR, while the TCRdb copy is restricted to in-frame clones and leaves out a portion. The sample has 100,000 or so clones; around 82% are singletons. This clonotype was sampled from a human donor who had recovered from COVID-19. The genes are TRBV4-1 and TRBJ1-5; D is uncertain. The source material was peripheral blood, sampled after recovery from COVID-19. The CDR3 DNA reads TGCGCCAGCAGCCAAGGGGCCGGAGGTAATCAGCCCCAGCATTTT. Protein: CASSQGAGGNQPQHF.